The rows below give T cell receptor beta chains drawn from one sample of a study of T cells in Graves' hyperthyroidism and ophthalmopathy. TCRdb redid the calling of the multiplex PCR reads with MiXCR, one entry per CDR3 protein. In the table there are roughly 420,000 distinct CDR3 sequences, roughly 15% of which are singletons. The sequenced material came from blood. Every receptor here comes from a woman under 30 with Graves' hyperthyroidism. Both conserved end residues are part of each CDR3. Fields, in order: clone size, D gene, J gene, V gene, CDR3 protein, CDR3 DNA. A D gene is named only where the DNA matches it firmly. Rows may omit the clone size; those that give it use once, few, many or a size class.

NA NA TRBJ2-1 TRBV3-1 CANSQVAGLTNEQFF TGTGCCAACAGCCAAGTCGCAGGCCTAACCAATGAGCAGTTCTTC
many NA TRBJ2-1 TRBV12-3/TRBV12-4 CASSQMWEQFF TGTGCCAGCAGTCAAATGTGGGAGCAGTTCTTC
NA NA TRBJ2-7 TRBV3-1 CASSMGAGYEQYF TGTGCCAGCAGCATGGGGGCAGGCTACGAGCAGTACTTC
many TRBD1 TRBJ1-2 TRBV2 CASSEVQGAGGYTF TGTGCCAGCAGTGAAGTCCAGGGGGCGGGTGGCTACACCTTC
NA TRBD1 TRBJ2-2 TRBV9 CASSVAGTGGVAAGELFF TGTGCCAGCAGCGTAGCCGGAACAGGGGGAGTGGCGGCCGGGGAGCTGTTTTTT
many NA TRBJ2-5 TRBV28 CASSYRGGSRETQYF TGTGCCAGCAGTTACAGGGGAGGGAGTCGGGAGACCCAGTACTTC
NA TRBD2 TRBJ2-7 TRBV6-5 CASSSGGLAFDEQYF TGTGCCAGCAGTTCTGGGGGACTAGCTTTCGACGAGCAGTACTTC
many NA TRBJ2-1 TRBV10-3 CAISESEGGSYNEQFF TGTGCCATCAGTGAGTCCGAGGGAGGTTCCTACAATGAGCAGTTCTTC
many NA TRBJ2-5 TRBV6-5 CASSYGTRGETQYF TGTGCCAGCAGTTATGGGACAAGAGGGGAGACCCAGTACTTC
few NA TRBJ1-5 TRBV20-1 CSARDPSGGNQPQHF TGCAGTGCTAGAGATCCCTCAGGGGGCAATCAGCCCCAGCATTTT
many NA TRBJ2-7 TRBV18 CASSPAKGTYEQYF TGTGCCAGCTCACCAGCTAAGGGGACCTACGAGCAGTACTTC
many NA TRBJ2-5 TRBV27 CASSLDRRETQYF TGTGCCAGCAGTTTAGACCGAAGGGAGACCCAGTACTTC
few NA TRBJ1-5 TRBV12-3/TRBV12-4 CASSRRGVKNNQPQHF TGTGCCAGCAGTCGGCGGGGGGTCAAAAACAATCAGCCCCAGCATTTT
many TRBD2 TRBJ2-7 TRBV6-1 CASSEARGTSGTSYEQYF TGTGCCAGCAGTGAAGCGAGGGGGACTAGCGGTACCTCCTACGAGCAGTACTTC
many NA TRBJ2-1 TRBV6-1 CASKLGFGSYNEQFF TGTGCCAGCAAGCTCGGATTCGGATCCTACAATGAGCAGTTCTTC
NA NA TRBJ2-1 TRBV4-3 CASSQEVRGSSYNGQFF TGCGCCAGCAGCCAAGAGGTCCGAGGGAGCTCCTACAATGGGCAGTTCTTC
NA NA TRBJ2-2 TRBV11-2 CASRPGLRTGELFF TGTGCCAGCAGACCGGGACTGAGGACCGGGGAGCTGTTTTTT
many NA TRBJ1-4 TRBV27 CASSLSTDGGKLFF TGTGCCAGCAGTTTATCGACCGACGGGGGAAAACTGTTTTTT
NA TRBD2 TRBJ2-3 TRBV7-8 CASSLASGRALTDTQYF TGTGCCAGCAGCTTAGCTAGCGGGAGGGCCCTCACAGATACGCAGTATTTT
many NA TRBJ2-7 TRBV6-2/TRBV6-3 CASTNTYEQYF TGTGCCAGCACAAACACCTACGAGCAGTACTTC
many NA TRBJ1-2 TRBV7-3 CASSPTSGEDGYTF TGTGCCAGCAGCCCAACCTCAGGGGAGGATGGCTACACCTTC
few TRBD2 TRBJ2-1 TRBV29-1 CSVESGSSYNEQFF TGCAGCGTTGAGAGCGGGAGCTCCTACAATGAGCAGTTCTTC
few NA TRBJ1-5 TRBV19 CASSKGPNQPQHF TGTGCCAGTAGTAAAGGGCCCAATCAGCCCCAGCATTTT
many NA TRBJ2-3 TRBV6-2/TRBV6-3 CASSYGAASTDTQYF TGTGCCAGCAGTTACGGGGCGGCTAGCACAGATACGCAGTATTTT
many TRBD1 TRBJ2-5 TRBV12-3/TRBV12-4 CASSTPGQTKETQYF TGTGCCAGCAGTACCCCGGGACAGACAAAAGAGACCCAGTACTTC
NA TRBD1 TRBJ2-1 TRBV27 CASSFRTGAHSYNEQFF TGTGCCAGCAGTTTCCGGACAGGGGCGCACTCCTACAATGAGCAGTTCTTC
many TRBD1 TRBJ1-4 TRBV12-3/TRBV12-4 CASSSYRGTNEKLFF TGTGCCAGCAGTTCCTACAGGGGGACTAATGAAAAACTGTTTTTT
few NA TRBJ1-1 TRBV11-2 CASSPGTSQAFF TGTGCCAGCAGCCCGGGGACATCCCAAGCTTTCTTT
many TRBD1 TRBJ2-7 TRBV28 CASSSPGQGISYEQYF TGTGCCAGCAGTTCTCCCGGACAGGGGATTTCCTACGAGCAGTACTTC
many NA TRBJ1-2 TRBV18 CASSPAGQGYGYTF TGTGCCAGCTCACCGGCGGGGCAGGGATATGGCTACACCTTC
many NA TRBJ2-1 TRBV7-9 CASSLGMGNEQFF TGTGCCAGCAGCTTAGGGATGGGCAATGAGCAGTTCTTC
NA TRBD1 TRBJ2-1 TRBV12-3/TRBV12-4 CASSRQGRSYNEQFF TGTGCCAGCAGTCGACAGGGGCGCTCCTACAATGAGCAGTTCTTC
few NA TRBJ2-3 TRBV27 CASSFGRVSTDTQYF TGTGCCAGCAGTTTTGGCAGGGTGAGCACAGATACGCAGTATTTT
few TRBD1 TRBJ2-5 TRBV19 CASEPVGTEQETQYF TGTGCCAGTGAGCCCGTCGGGACAGAACAAGAGACCCAGTACTTC
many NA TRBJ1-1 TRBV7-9 CASSLGTGTGTEAFF TGTGCCAGCAGCTTAGGAACAGGGACCGGGACTGAAGCTTTCTTT
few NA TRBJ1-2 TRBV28 CASRGTYGYTF TGTGCCAGCAGGGGTACATATGGCTACACCTTC
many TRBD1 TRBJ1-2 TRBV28 CATVGQVNYGYTF TGTGCCACCGTGGGACAGGTTAACTATGGCTACACCTTC
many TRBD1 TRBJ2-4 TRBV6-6 CASSYSDRGGNIQYF TGTGCCAGCAGTTACTCAGACAGGGGAGGAAACATTCAGTACTTC
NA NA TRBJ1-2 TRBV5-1 CASSSLTGPYGYTF TGCGCCAGCAGCTCCTTGACAGGCCCTTATGGCTACACCTTC
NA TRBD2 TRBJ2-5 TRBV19 CASSIGETSDLSGETQYF TGTGCCAGTAGTATAGGGGAAACTAGCGACTTATCCGGGGAGACCCAGTACTTC
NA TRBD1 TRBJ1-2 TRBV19 CASSIDNFGTGTHYGYTF TGTGCCAGTAGTATCGATAATTTCGGGACAGGGACGCACTATGGCTACACCTTC
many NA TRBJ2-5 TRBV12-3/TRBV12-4 CASSLGGGSETQYF TGTGCCAGCAGTTTGGGAGGGGGCTCAGAGACCCAGTACTTC
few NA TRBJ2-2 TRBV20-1 CSARSGRDTGELFF TGCAGTGCTAGATCCGGGAGAGACACCGGGGAGCTGTTTTTT
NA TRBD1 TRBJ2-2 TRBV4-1 CASRRTGGEAGELFF TGCGCCAGCAGACGTACAGGGGGCGAGGCCGGGGAGCTGTTTTTT
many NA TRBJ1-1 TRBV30 CAWRPRGARGTEAFF TGTGCCTGGAGGCCCCGTGGGGCACGGGGGACTGAAGCTTTCTTT
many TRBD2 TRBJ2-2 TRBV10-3 CAISTSLAGEGEELFF TGTGCCATCAGTACAAGTCTAGCGGGAGAAGGAGAGGAGCTGTTTTTT
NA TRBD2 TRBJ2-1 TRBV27 CASSASSSGMQFF TGTGCCAGCAGTGCGAGTTCTAGCGGGATGCAGTTCTTC
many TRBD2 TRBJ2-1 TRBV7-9 CASSLIRGLADNEQFF TGTGCCAGCAGCTTAATTAGGGGACTAGCGGACAATGAGCAGTTCTTC
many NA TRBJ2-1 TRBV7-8 CASSVSRLGLATYNEQFF TGTGCCAGCAGCGTTTCTAGACTGGGACTCGCTACCTACAATGAGCAGTTCTTC
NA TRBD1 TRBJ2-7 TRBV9 CASSEGQDPYEQYF TGTGCCAGCAGCGAAGGACAGGACCCCTACGAGCAGTACTTC
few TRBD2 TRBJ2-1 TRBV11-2 CASSPTSRGYNEQFF TGTGCCAGCAGCCCGACTAGCCGAGGCTACAATGAGCAGTTCTTC
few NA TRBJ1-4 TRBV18 CASSPQQATNEKLFF TGTGCCAGCTCACCCCAACAGGCAACTAATGAAAAACTGTTTTTT
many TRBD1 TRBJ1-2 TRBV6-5 CASSYGTGSYGYTF TGTGCCAGCAGTTACGGGACAGGGAGCTATGGCTACACCTTC
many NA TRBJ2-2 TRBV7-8 CASSKRGTDNTGELFF TGTGCCAGCAGCAAACGCGGGACAGATAACACCGGGGAGCTGTTTTTT
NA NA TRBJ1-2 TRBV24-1 CATSLSGRNGYTF TGTGCCACCTCCCTCTCAGGGAGGAATGGCTACACCTTC